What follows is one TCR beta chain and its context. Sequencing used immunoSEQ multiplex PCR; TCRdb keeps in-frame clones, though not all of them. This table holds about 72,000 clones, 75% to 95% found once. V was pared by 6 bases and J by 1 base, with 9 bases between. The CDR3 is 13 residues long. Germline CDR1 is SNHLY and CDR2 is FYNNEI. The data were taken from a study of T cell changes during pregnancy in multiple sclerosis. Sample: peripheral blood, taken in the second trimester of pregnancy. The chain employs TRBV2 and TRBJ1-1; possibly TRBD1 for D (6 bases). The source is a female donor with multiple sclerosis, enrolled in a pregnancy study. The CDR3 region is CASSLQGNTEAFF. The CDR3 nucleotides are TGTGCCAGCAGCTTACAGGGGAACACTGAAGCTTTCTTT.